The present entry profiles one TCR beta chain with its context. The data stem from a study of blood T cells in healthy people across ages. With each sample, at least 6 micrograms of total RNA were extracted. A second PCR, run for about 7 to 11 cycles, used a sample-barcoded 5' primer plus a J-beta primer mix. TCRdb called the 5' RACE reads again in MiXCR, with one record for every CDR3 protein. The table has about 780,000 distinct CDR3 sequences, more than 35% seen once. V was clipped by 3 bases and J by 8 bases; unmatched bases: 10. The germline V gene encodes CDR1 DFQATT and CDR2 SNEGSKA (reference sequence). This CDR3 contains 15 residues.

Material: blood. The chain couples TRBV20-1 to TRBJ2-2; 9 bases fit TRBD1. The TCR originated in an elderly man in good health. CDR3 DNA: TGCAGTGCTAGGACCGGGACAGGGCCCACTGGGGAGCTGTTTTTT. Its protein product is CSARTGTGPTGELFF.